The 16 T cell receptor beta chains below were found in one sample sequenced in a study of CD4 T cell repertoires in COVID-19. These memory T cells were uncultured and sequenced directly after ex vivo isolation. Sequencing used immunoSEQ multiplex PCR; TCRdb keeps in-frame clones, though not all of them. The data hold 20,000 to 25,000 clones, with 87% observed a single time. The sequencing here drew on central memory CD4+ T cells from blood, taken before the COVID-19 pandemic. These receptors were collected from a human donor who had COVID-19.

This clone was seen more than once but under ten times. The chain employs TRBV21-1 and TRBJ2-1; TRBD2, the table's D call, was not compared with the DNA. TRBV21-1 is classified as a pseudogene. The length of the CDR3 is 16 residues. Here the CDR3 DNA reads TGTGCCAGCAGAACGCCGACTAGCGGGGGGTACAATGAGCAGTTCTTC. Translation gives CASRTPTSGGYNEQFF.

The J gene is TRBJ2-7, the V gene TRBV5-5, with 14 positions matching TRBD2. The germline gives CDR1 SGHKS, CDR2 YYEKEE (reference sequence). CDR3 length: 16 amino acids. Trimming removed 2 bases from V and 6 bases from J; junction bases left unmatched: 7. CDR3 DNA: TGTGCCAGCAGCTTCGGGACTAGCGGGAGTCTACCCGAGCAGTACTTC. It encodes CASSFGTSGSLPEQYF.

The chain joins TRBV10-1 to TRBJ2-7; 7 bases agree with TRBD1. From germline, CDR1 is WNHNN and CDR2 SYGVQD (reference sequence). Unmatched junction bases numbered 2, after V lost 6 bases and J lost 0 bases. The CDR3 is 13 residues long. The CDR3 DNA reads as TGCGCCAGCAGCGGGGACAGCTCCTACGAGCAGTACTTC. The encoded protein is CASSGDSSYEQYF.

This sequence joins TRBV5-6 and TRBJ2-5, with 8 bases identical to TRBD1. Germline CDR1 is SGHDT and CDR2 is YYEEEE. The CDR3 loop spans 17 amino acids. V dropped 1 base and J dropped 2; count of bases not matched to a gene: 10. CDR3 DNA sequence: TGTGCCAGCAGCTTGATGACAGGGGTTGGGGGACAAGAGACCCAGTACTTC. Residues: CASSLMTGVGGQETQYF.

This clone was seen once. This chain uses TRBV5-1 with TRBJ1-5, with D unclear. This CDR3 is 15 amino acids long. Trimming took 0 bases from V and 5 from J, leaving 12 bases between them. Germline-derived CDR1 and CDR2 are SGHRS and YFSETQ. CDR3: CASSLDGGAYQPQHF. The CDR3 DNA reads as TGCGCCAGCAGCTTGGACGGAGGAGCCTATCAGCCCCAGCATTTT.

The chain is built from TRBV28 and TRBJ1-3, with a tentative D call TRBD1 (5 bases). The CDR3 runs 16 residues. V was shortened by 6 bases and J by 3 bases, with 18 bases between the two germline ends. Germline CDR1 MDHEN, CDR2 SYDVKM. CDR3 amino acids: CASSGGGLVGGNTIYF. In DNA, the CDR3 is TGTGCCAGCAGCGGCGGGGGGTTGGTGGGTGGAAACACCATATATTTT.

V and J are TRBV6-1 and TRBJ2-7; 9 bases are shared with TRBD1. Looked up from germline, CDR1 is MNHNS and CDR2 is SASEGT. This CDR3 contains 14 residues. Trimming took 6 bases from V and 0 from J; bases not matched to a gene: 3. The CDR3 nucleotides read TGTGCCAGCAGGGGGACAGGGTACTCCTACGAGCAGTACTTC. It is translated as CASRGTGYSYEQYF.

The CDR3 loop is CASSSAAGFHEQYF. The CDR3 DNA follows: TGTGCCAGCAGTTCTGCCGCCGGGTTCCACGAGCAGTACTTC. The rearrangement uses TRBV28 and TRBJ2-7; D is uncertain. The CDR3 has 14 residues. The V and J ends lost 4 bases and 5 bases respectively, with 15 bases between them. The germline gives CDR1 MDHEN, CDR2 SYDVKM.

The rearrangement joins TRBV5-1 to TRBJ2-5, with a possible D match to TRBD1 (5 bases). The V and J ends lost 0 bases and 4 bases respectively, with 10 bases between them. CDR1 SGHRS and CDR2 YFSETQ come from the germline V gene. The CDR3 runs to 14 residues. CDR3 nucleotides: TGCGCCAGCAGCTTGGCGGCAGGGTTAGAGACCCAGTACTTC. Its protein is CASSLAAGLETQYF.

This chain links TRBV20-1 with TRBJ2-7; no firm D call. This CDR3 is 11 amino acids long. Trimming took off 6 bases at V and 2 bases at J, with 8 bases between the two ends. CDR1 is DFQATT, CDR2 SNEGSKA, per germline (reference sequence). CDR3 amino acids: CSALQTYEQYF. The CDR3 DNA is TGCAGTGCCTTACAAACCTACGAGCAGTACTTC.

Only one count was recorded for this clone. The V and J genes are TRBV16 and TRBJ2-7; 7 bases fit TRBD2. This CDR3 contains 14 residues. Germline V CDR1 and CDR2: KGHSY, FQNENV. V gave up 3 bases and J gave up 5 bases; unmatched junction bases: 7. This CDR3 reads CASSQGGEGHEQYF. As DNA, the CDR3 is TGTGCCAGCAGCCAGGGAGGGGAAGGACACGAGCAGTACTTC.

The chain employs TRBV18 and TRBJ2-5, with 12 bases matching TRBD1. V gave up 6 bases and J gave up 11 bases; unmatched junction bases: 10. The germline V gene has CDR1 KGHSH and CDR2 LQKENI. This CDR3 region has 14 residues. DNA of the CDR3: TGTGCCAGCTCTCCCGGGACAGGGGGCCGGGAGCAGTACTTC. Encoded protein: CASSPGTGGREQYF.

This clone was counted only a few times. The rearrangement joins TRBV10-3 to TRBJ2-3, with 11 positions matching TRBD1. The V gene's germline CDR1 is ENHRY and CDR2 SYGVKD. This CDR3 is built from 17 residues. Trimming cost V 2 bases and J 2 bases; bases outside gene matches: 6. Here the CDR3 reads CAISERGQGVNTDTQYF. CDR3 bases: TGTGCCATCAGTGAGAGGGGACAGGGGGTAAACACAGATACGCAGTATTTT.

In nucleotides, the CDR3 is TGTGCCAGTAGTCAAGGACAGGGGACAGATACGCAGTATTTT. Residues: CASSQGQGTDTQYF. The rearrangement uses TRBV19 and TRBJ2-3, with 9 bases identical to TRBD1. The CDR3 totals 14 residues. Per the germline V gene, CDR1 is LNHDA and CDR2 is SQIVND (reference sequence). Losses at the gene ends were 5 bases for V and 3 bases for J; bases not matched to a gene: 3.

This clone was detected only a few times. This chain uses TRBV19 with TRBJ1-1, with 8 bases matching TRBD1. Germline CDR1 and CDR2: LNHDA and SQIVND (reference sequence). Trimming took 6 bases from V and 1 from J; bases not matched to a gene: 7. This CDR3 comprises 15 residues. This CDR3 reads CASSPQGAANTEAFF. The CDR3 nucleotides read TGTGCCAGTAGCCCCCAGGGGGCGGCGAACACTGAAGCTTTCTTT.

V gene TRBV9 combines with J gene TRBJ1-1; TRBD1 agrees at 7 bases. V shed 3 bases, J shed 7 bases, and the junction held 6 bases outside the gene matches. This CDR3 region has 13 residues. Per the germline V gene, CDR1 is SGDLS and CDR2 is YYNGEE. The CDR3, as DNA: TGTGCCAGCAGCGGTCGGACAGGCGGTGAAGCTTTCTTT. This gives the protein CASSGRTGGEAFF. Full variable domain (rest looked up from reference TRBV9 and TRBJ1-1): DSGVTQTPKHLITATGQRVTLRCSPRSGDLSVYWYQQSLDQGLQFLIQYYNGEERAKGNILERFSAQQFPDLHSELNLSSLELGDSALYFCASSGRTGGEAFFGQGTRLTVV.